The rows below give T cell receptor beta chains drawn from one sample of a study of Ad26.COV2.S vaccination and SARS-CoV-2 variants. Generated by immunoSEQ multiplex PCR, the TCRdb table keeps only in-frame clones and is missing some. The sample has 330,000 or so clones; roughly nine tenths are singletons. The sequencing here drew on peripheral blood, taken in a trial of Ad26.COV2.S vaccine versus placebo. These receptor sequences come from a person between 18 and 65 years old who received the Ad26.COV2.S COVID-19 vaccine or a placebo. The CDR3 runs from the conserved cysteine through the conserved F or W. The D gene is left open where the match is weak. Rows give clone size only sometimes, using once, few, many, or a class for an expanded clone.

J gene | D gene | clone size | V gene | CDR3 protein | CDR3 DNA
TRBJ1-1 | TRBD1 | NA | TRBV7-2 | CASTLRLATGGTGNTEAFF | TGTGCCAGCACCCTTAGACTAGCGACAGGGGGAACGGGGAACACTGAAGCTTTCTTT
TRBJ1-2 | NA | NA | TRBV5-1 | CASSLFLQESYGYTF | TGCGCCAGCAGCTTGTTCTTACAGGAAAGCTATGGCTACACCTTC
TRBJ2-2 | NA | NA | TRBV11-3 | CASSLVSRGTGELFF | TGTGCCAGCAGCTTAGTGTCGAGGGGAACCGGGGAGCTGTTTTTT
TRBJ1-4 | NA | once | TRBV1 | CTSSQVLQKPEKLFF | TGCACCAGCAGCCAAGTTTTACAGAAACCTGAAAAACTGTTTTTT
TRBJ2-5 | NA | NA | TRBV20-1 | CSAGWETQYF | TGCAGTGCTGGGTGGGAGACCCAGTACTTC
TRBJ2-2 | TRBD1 | once | TRBV9 | CASSAITGTGNTGELFF | TGTGCCAGCAGCGCAATCACCGGGACAGGGAATACCGGGGAGCTGTTTTTT
TRBJ1-2 | NA | NA | TRBV19 | CASSFLRTVSYGYTF | TGTGCCAGTAGTTTTCTCAGGACAGTCTCCTATGGCTACACCTTC
TRBJ2-1 | NA | few | TRBV29-1 | CSVPTSGLGDYNEQFF | TGCAGCGTTCCCACCAGTGGGCTGGGGGACTACAATGAGCAGTTCTTC
TRBJ2-1 | NA | NA | TRBV14 | CASSQVDRANDEQFF | TGTGCCAGCAGCCAAGTGGACCGCGCTAACGATGAGCAGTTCTTC
TRBJ1-1 | TRBD1 | NA | TRBV3-1/TRBV3-2 | CASSQAGQGKAFF | TGTGCCAGCAGCCAAGCCGGACAGGGAAAAGCTTTCTTT
TRBJ1-4 | NA | NA | TRBV5-8 | CASSLGTTNEKLFF | TGTGCCAGCAGCTTGGGGACAACTAATGAAAAACTGTTTTTT
TRBJ2-3 | NA | NA | TRBV19 | CASSIGVGMSRTDTQYF | TGTGCCAGTAGTATAGGAGTCGGGATGTCTCGCACAGATACGCAGTATTTT
TRBJ1-5 | TRBD1 | NA | TRBV7-9 | CASSLTWTGGNQPQHF | TGTGCCAGCAGCTTAACTTGGACAGGGGGCAATCAGCCCCAGCATTTT
TRBJ2-7 | NA | NA | TRBV9 | CASSVADSMGLGEQYF | TGTGCCAGCAGCGTAGCTGACAGTATGGGCCTCGGTGAGCAGTACTTC
TRBJ2-7 | NA | NA | TRBV18 | CASSPDRGGGLYEQYF | TGTGCCAGCTCACCGGACCGCGGGGGCGGTCTCTACGAGCAGTACTTC
TRBJ1-1 | NA | NA | TRBV29-1 | CSVREVGTEAFF | TGCAGCGTCCGGGAAGTCGGGACTGAAGCTTTCTTT
TRBJ1-1 | TRBD1 | NA | TRBV9 | CASSVVSGGGEAFF | TGTGCCAGCAGCGTAGTTTCAGGGGGCGGTGAAGCTTTCTTT
TRBJ1-1 | TRBD1 | NA | TRBV18 | CASSPHRGLGTEAFF | TGTGCCAGCTCACCACACAGGGGGCTGGGTACTGAAGCTTTCTTT
TRBJ1-2 | NA | NA | TRBV7-2 | CASRPPVRGSYGYTF | TGTGCCAGCAGGCCGCCTGTGAGGGGAAGCTATGGCTACACCTTC
TRBJ1-1 | NA | NA | TRBV5-6 | CASSPLSVTEAFF | TGTGCCAGCAGCCCCCTATCGGTGACTGAAGCTTTCTTT
TRBJ1-1 | NA | NA | TRBV5-5 | CASSSVEPEAFF | TGTGCCAGCAGCTCAGTGGAGCCTGAAGCTTTCTTT
TRBJ1-1 | TRBD1 | NA | TRBV13 | CASSAIQGKTEAFF | TGTGCCAGCAGCGCTATACAGGGGAAGACTGAAGCTTTCTTT
TRBJ2-1 | NA | NA | TRBV27 | CASKVYNEQFF | TGTGCCAGCAAAGTCTACAATGAGCAGTTCTTC
TRBJ2-5 | NA | NA | TRBV29-1 | CSVPLGQLFQETQYF | TGCAGCGTTCCACTCGGACAGCTATTCCAAGAGACCCAGTACTTC
TRBJ2-1 | NA | NA | TRBV10-1 | CASSDLDRSYEQFF | TGCGCCAGCAGTGACCTGGACAGAAGCTATGAGCAGTTCTTC
TRBJ1-1 | NA | NA | TRBV29-1 | CSVERRANTEAFF | TGCAGCGTTGAACGAAGGGCGAACACTGAAGCTTTCTTT
TRBJ2-7 | NA | NA | TRBV2 | CASSEGRGTKQYF | TGTGCCAGCAGTGAGGGCAGGGGAACTAAGCAGTACTTC
TRBJ1-5 | NA | NA | TRBV12-3/TRBV12-4 | CASSSYSNQPQHF | TGTGCCAGCAGTTCCTATAGCAATCAGCCCCAGCATTTT
TRBJ1-5 | NA | NA | TRBV19 | CASSIEKGSGNQPQHF | TGTGCCAGTAGTATAGAAAAGGGGTCGGGCAATCAGCCCCAGCATTTT
TRBJ1-1 | NA | NA | TRBV5-1 | CASSLVAGGDSIEAFF | TGCGCCAGCAGCTTGGTGGCAGGAGGGGATAGTATTGAAGCTTTCTTT
TRBJ2-1 | TRBD1 | NA | TRBV24-1 | CATSDPTGGNEQFF | TGTGCCACCAGTGACCCTACAGGGGGCAATGAGCAGTTCTTC
TRBJ1-1 | NA | NA | TRBV30 | CAWSLLGTGEAFF | TGTGCCTGGAGTCTTCTAGGGACGGGTGAAGCTTTCTTT